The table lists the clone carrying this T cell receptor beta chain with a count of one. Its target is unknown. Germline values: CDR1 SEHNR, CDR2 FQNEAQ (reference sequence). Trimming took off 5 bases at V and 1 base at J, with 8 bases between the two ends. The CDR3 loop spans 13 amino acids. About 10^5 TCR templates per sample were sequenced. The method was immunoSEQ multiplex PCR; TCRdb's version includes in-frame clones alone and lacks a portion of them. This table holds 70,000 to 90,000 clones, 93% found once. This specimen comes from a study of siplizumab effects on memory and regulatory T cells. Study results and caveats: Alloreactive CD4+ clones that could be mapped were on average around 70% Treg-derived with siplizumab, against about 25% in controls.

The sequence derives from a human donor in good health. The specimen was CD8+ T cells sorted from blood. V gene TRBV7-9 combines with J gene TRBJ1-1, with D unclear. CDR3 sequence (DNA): TGTGCCAGCAGCCCCGTGGGGAACACTGAAGCTTTCTTT. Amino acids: CASSPVGNTEAFF.